The rows below give T cell receptor beta chains drawn from one sample of a study of blood T cell repertoires in COVID-19. Profiling relied on immunoSEQ multiplex PCR, and the TCRdb table lists in-frame clones only, not all of them. This table has approximately 170,000 clones, over 80% appearing once. Sequencing was performed on peripheral blood. Receptors were obtained from a man between 70 and 80 years old who had recovered from COVID-19. The CDR3 runs from the conserved cysteine through the conserved F or W. The D gene is left open where the match is weak. The listing skips clone size in some rows; elsewhere it reads once, few, many or a size class.

V gene: TRBV29-1
clone size: .
J gene: TRBJ1-5
D gene: .
CDR3 protein: CSVAQDGSNQPQHF
CDR3 DNA: TGCAGCGTTGCGCAGGATGGGAGCAATCAGCCCCAGCATTTT

V gene: TRBV19
clone size: few
J gene: TRBJ1-1
D gene: TRBD1
CDR3 protein: CASSPLGDRENTEAFF
CDR3 DNA: TGTGCCAGTAGCCCCCTCGGGGACAGGGAGAACACTGAAGCTTTCTTT

V gene: TRBV28
clone size: .
J gene: TRBJ2-1
D gene: TRBD2
CDR3 protein: CASSWASGRGNEQFF
CDR3 DNA: TGTGCCAGCAGTTGGGCTAGCGGGAGAGGCAATGAGCAGTTCTTC

V gene: TRBV9
clone size: .
J gene: TRBJ2-1
D gene: TRBD2
CDR3 protein: CASSPLDSGGYNEQFF
CDR3 DNA: TGTGCCAGCAGCCCCCTGGACAGCGGGGGATACAATGAGCAGTTCTTC

V gene: TRBV10-2
clone size: .
J gene: TRBJ1-2
D gene: .
CDR3 protein: CASSDFQAGRTYGYTF
CDR3 DNA: TGCGCCAGCAGTGACTTCCAGGCAGGGCGTACCTATGGCTACACCTTC

V gene: TRBV27
clone size: .
J gene: TRBJ2-1
D gene: .
CDR3 protein: CASSSDFNNEQFF
CDR3 DNA: TGTGCCAGCAGTTCGGACTTTAACAATGAGCAGTTCTTC

V gene: TRBV9
clone size: .
J gene: TRBJ2-6
D gene: .
CDR3 protein: CASSPLGQSSGANVLTF
CDR3 DNA: TGTGCCAGCAGCCCCTTAGGACAGAGCTCTGGGGCCAACGTCCTGACTTTC

V gene: TRBV19
clone size: .
J gene: TRBJ2-1
D gene: TRBD2
CDR3 protein: CASSPPSGRPSSYNEQFF
CDR3 DNA: TGTGCCAGTAGTCCCCCCAGCGGGAGGCCGAGCTCCTACAATGAGCAGTTCTTC

V gene: TRBV2
clone size: .
J gene: TRBJ2-3
D gene: TRBD2
CDR3 protein: CASSEVAGRSSQYF
CDR3 DNA: TGTGCCAGCAGTGAGGTAGCGGGACGCTCCTCGCAGTATTTT

V gene: TRBV3-1/TRBV3-2
clone size: .
J gene: TRBJ2-5
D gene: TRBD2
CDR3 protein: CASSEPGSGRASGTQYF
CDR3 DNA: TGTGCCAGCAGCGAACCGGGTAGCGGGAGGGCCTCGGGGACCCAGTACTTC

V gene: TRBV9
clone size: .
J gene: TRBJ2-7
D gene: TRBD1
CDR3 protein: CASSVGQGRFIEQYF
CDR3 DNA: TGTGCCAGCAGCGTTGGACAGGGAAGATTCATCGAGCAGTACTTC

V gene: TRBV24-1
clone size: .
J gene: TRBJ2-1
D gene: TRBD2
CDR3 protein: CATSVLLAGGNEQFF
CDR3 DNA: TGTGCCACCAGTGTATTACTAGCGGGAGGCAATGAGCAGTTCTTC

V gene: TRBV5-5
clone size: .
J gene: TRBJ2-5
D gene: TRBD2
CDR3 protein: CASSPGGLEGRETQYF
CDR3 DNA: TGTGCCAGCAGCCCGGGGGGGTTGGAGGGCCGAGAGACCCAGTACTTC

V gene: TRBV18
clone size: few
J gene: TRBJ2-6
D gene: TRBD2
CDR3 protein: CASSRISGTRSGANVLTF
CDR3 DNA: TGTGCCAGCTCACGGATCAGCGGGACCCGCTCTGGGGCCAACGTCCTGACTTTC

V gene: TRBV7-9
clone size: .
J gene: TRBJ2-3
D gene: .
CDR3 protein: CASSASATDTQYF
CDR3 DNA: TGTGCCAGCAGCGCCTCAGCGACAGATACGCAGTATTTT

V gene: TRBV5-1
clone size: .
J gene: TRBJ2-2
D gene: .
CDR3 protein: CASSLANSRAGELFF
CDR3 DNA: TGCGCCAGCAGCTTGGCTAACAGTAGAGCCGGGGAGCTGTTTTTT

V gene: TRBV3-1/TRBV3-2
clone size: .
J gene: TRBJ2-5
D gene: .
CDR3 protein: CASSQGVGGETQYF
CDR3 DNA: TGTGCCAGCAGCCAAGGAGTGGGGGGAGAGACCCAGTACTTC

V gene: TRBV24-1
clone size: .
J gene: TRBJ1-4
D gene: .
CDR3 protein: CATSAHGNGKLFF
CDR3 DNA: TGTGCCACCAGTGCCCATGGTAACGGGAAACTGTTTTTT

V gene: TRBV28
clone size: once
J gene: TRBJ2-4
D gene: TRBD1
CDR3 protein: CASSQGQENIQYF
CDR3 DNA: TGTGCCAGCAGTCAAGGACAGGAAAACATTCAGTACTTC

V gene: TRBV7-2
clone size: .
J gene: TRBJ2-3
D gene: .
CDR3 protein: CASSPSSGTDTQYF
CDR3 DNA: TGTGCCAGCAGCCCCTCCTCCGGCACAGATACGCAGTATTTT

V gene: TRBV5-5
clone size: .
J gene: TRBJ2-1
D gene: .
CDR3 protein: CASSSGWGFDNEQFF
CDR3 DNA: TGTGCCAGCAGCTCCGGCTGGGGCTTTGACAATGAGCAGTTCTTC

V gene: TRBV14
clone size: few
J gene: TRBJ2-7
D gene: .
CDR3 protein: CASSQDPGFTYEQYF
CDR3 DNA: TGTGCCAGCAGCCAAGACCCAGGATTTACCTACGAGCAGTACTTC

V gene: TRBV5-1
clone size: .
J gene: TRBJ2-3
D gene: .
CDR3 protein: CASSLGTPSTDTQYF
CDR3 DNA: TGCGCCAGCAGCTTGGGGACACCCAGCACAGATACGCAGTATTTT

V gene: TRBV2
clone size: .
J gene: TRBJ2-7
D gene: TRBD1
CDR3 protein: CARRQGFEQYF
CDR3 DNA: TGTGCCAGACGACAGGGATTCGAGCAGTACTTC

V gene: TRBV6-1
clone size: .
J gene: TRBJ1-1
D gene: .
CDR3 protein: CASSEERMAGTEAFF
CDR3 DNA: TGTGCCAGCAGTGAAGAACGGATGGCAGGTACTGAAGCTTTCTTT

V gene: TRBV7-7
clone size: .
J gene: TRBJ2-1
D gene: .
CDR3 protein: CASSPGAGGYNEQFF
CDR3 DNA: TGTGCTAGCAGCCCGGGGGCAGGGGGCTACAATGAGCAGTTCTTC

V gene: TRBV7-2
clone size: .
J gene: TRBJ2-7
D gene: .
CDR3 protein: CASSLLGLLEEQYF
CDR3 DNA: TGTGCCAGCAGCTTATTGGGGCTTTTGGAAGAGCAGTACTTC

V gene: TRBV19
clone size: .
J gene: TRBJ1-2
D gene: TRBD1
CDR3 protein: CASSIGGQESNYGYTF
CDR3 DNA: TGTGCCAGTAGTATAGGTGGACAGGAGAGTAACTATGGCTACACCTTC

V gene: TRBV27
clone size: once
J gene: TRBJ2-1
D gene: TRBD1
CDR3 protein: CASSFTTGGSNEQFF
CDR3 DNA: TGTGCCAGCAGTTTTACGACAGGGGGAAGCAATGAGCAGTTCTTC

V gene: TRBV7-6
clone size: .
J gene: TRBJ1-1
D gene: TRBD1
CDR3 protein: CASSSSTGGNTEAFF
CDR3 DNA: TGTGCCAGCAGTTCATCCACAGGGGGGAACACTGAAGCTTTCTTT

V gene: TRBV3-1/TRBV3-2
clone size: .
J gene: TRBJ1-2
D gene: .
CDR3 protein: CASSQATNRGYGYTF
CDR3 DNA: TGTGCCAGCAGCCAGGCCACTAACCGGGGCTATGGCTACACCTTC

V gene: TRBV9
clone size: .
J gene: TRBJ2-7
D gene: TRBD1
CDR3 protein: CASSPRQGNYEQYF
CDR3 DNA: TGTGCCAGCAGCCCCCGACAGGGAAACTACGAGCAGTACTTC

V gene: TRBV28
clone size: .
J gene: TRBJ2-4
D gene: .
CDR3 protein: CASSLWRSGVAKNIQYF
CDR3 DNA: TGTGCCAGCAGTTTATGGCGGTCCGGGGTGGCCAAAAACATTCAGTACTTC

V gene: TRBV5-1
clone size: .
J gene: TRBJ2-7
D gene: .
CDR3 protein: CASSLSGGMQPYEQYF
CDR3 DNA: TGCGCCAGCAGCTTGTCGGGCGGGATGCAACCCTACGAGCAGTACTTC

V gene: TRBV29-1
clone size: .
J gene: TRBJ2-1
D gene: TRBD2
CDR3 protein: CSVCYGTNSYNEQFF
CDR3 DNA: TGCAGCGTTTGCTACGGGACTAACTCCTACAATGAGCAGTTCTTC

V gene: TRBV5-1
clone size: .
J gene: TRBJ1-6
D gene: .
CDR3 protein: CASSPRDSNSPLHF
CDR3 DNA: TGCGCCAGCAGCCCCCGGGATTCTAATTCACCCCTCCACTTT

V gene: TRBV18
clone size: few
J gene: TRBJ2-5
D gene: .
CDR3 protein: CASSPRLQETQYF
CDR3 DNA: TGTGCCAGCTCACCACGGCTCCAAGAGACCCAGTACTTC

V gene: TRBV27
clone size: .
J gene: TRBJ2-5
D gene: .
CDR3 protein: CASSPLAEGDQETQYF
CDR3 DNA: TGTGCCAGCAGCCCCTTAGCTGAGGGAGACCAAGAGACCCAGTACTTC

V gene: TRBV24-1
clone size: .
J gene: TRBJ2-1
D gene: TRBD1
CDR3 protein: CATSVNRDRGEQFF
CDR3 DNA: TGTGCCACCAGTGTTAACCGGGACAGGGGTGAGCAGTTCTTC

V gene: TRBV13
clone size: .
J gene: TRBJ2-7
D gene: TRBD2
CDR3 protein: CASSLGLAGSEQYF
CDR3 DNA: TGTGCCAGCAGCTTAGGTCTAGCGGGTAGCGAGCAGTACTTC

V gene: TRBV9
clone size: .
J gene: TRBJ2-1
D gene: TRBD1
CDR3 protein: CASSEGQGAGYNEQFF
CDR3 DNA: TGTGCCAGCAGCGAGGGACAGGGGGCGGGGTACAATGAGCAGTTCTTC

V gene: TRBV18
clone size: few
J gene: TRBJ1-1
D gene: .
CDR3 protein: CASSPLQGEAFF
CDR3 DNA: TGTGCCAGCTCACCACTGCAGGGCGAAGCTTTCTTT

V gene: TRBV30
clone size: .
J gene: TRBJ2-1
D gene: TRBD2
CDR3 protein: CGSRGGRRHEQFF
CDR3 DNA: TGTGGTTCCCGTGGCGGGAGACGGCATGAGCAGTTCTTC